Below, one T cell receptor beta chain is given with its context. Its antigen is unknown. The entry originates in a study of identical twins. Trimming stripped 0 bases from V and 6 bases from J, with 9 bases between. In germline, CDR1 is LGHNA, CDR2 YSLEER. This CDR3 region has 14 residues. General study points: Cord blood beta clonotypes present at high abundance carried fewer insertions; no such pattern appeared in memory repertoires.

TCRdb re-called the 5' RACE reads through MiXCR, storing one row per CDR3 protein. Of a few hundred thousand distinct CDR3 sequences in the sample, roughly 10% were seen once. These same data were also listed under a study on yellow fever vaccine responses in identical twins.

Sequenced material: CD8+ T cells sorted from blood. V gene TRBV4-3 combines with J gene TRBJ2-4; D is uncertain. The clonotype comes from a woman in her late teens or twenties in good health. For the CDR3, the DNA is TGCGCCAGCAGCCAAGATCGGATCGGAAACATTCAGTACTTC. Protein sequence: CASSQDRIGNIQYF.